This TCR beta chain was obtained from a study of T-cell memory formation after mild COVID-19. TCRdb processed the 5' RACE reads anew with MiXCR; each CDR3 protein has one entry. The top ten hold 8.1% of the sample, which has 580,000 or so distinct CDR3 sequences, around 15% seen once. The CDR3 extends over 15 amino acids. V shed 2 bases, J shed 1 base, and the junction held 3 bases outside the gene matches. Per the germline V gene, CDR1 is SGHTA and CDR2 is FQGNSA. This clonotype was recorded at least ten times. The chain combines TRBV7-2 with TRBJ1-1; TRBD1 agrees at 8 bases. The sample consisted of PBMCs or a T cell subset sorted from them (not recorded which). The receptor was isolated from an adult woman who had mild COVID-19 (a few samples of this study predate the infection). Cell type and time point are not known. CDR3 nucleotide sequence: TGTGCCAGCAGCTTAACGACAGGGGAGAACACTGAAGCTTTCTTT. Encoded protein: CASSLTTGENTEAFF.